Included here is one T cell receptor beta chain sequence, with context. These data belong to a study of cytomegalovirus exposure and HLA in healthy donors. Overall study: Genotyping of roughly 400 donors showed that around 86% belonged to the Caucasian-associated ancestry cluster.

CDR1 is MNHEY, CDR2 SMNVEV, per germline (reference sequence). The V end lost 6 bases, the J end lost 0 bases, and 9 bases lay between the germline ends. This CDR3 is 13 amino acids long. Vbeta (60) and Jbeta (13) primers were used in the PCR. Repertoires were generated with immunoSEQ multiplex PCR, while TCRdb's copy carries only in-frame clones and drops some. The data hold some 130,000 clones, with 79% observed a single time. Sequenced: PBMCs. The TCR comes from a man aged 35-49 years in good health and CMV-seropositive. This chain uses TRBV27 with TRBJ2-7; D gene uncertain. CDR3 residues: CASRMTHSYEQYF. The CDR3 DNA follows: TGTGCCAGCAGGATGACACACTCCTACGAGCAGTACTTC.